This T cell receptor beta chain emerged from a study of T cell changes during pregnancy in multiple sclerosis. Sequenced by immunoSEQ multiplex PCR; TCRdb stores in-frame clones only, minus some. The table includes about 28,000 clones, under 90% detected once. V gave up 4 bases and J gave up 2 bases; unmatched junction bases: 2. Per germline, CDR1 SGHVS and CDR2 FNYEAQ. This CDR3 comprises 13 residues. The TCR comes from a female donor with multiple sclerosis, enrolled in a pregnancy study. The chain links TRBV7-6 to TRBJ2-7; 7 bases line up with TRBD1. Sequencing was performed on CD8+ T cells from peripheral blood mononuclear cells, taken after pregnancy. CDR3 sequence: CASSSGQTYEQYF. The DNA for the CDR3 is TGTGCCAGCAGCTCGGGACAGACCTACGAGCAGTACTTC.